What follows describes a single T cell receptor beta chain. No cognate antigen has been identified for it. Qualities for individual bases were not recorded, and no much larger clone is one base off. These data are taken from a study of blood T cell repertoires in COVID-19 (dated by TCRdb to 2018 to 2020). Describing the broader study: The collaborator samples originated in the United States, Italy and Spain and spanned the acute and convalescent phases of COVID-19. Nearly every sample came with metadata listing a de-identified subject ID, COVID-19 status, age in years and sex. The material from the prospective study consisted of cDNA or gDNA derived from T cells, B-cell-depleted T cells, or PBMCs. Where HLA class I and class II types were available, the types were taken from metadata supplied by the sample provider, not from assay-based typing. Subjects who had been exposed to COVID-19, were actively infected with it, or had recovered from it provided the deeply sampled blood TCRbeta repertoires that made up the dataset. The samples were drawn from the first 160 participants of the ongoing ImmuneRACE study and from about 1,200 subjects provided by 6 global collaborators. The repertoires were released in a freely available public database meant as a resource for research on the immune response to SARS-CoV-2.

Each collaborating institution followed its own protocols to collect whole blood in K2EDTA tubes. Collaborator samples were shipped for TCRbeta analysis as frozen whole blood, isolated PBMCs, or DNA extracted from either sample type. Summary of the overall study and its limitations: How much clinical and demographic metadata was included differed by source and by participant, and the metadata was provided uncurated.

The junction shows trimming of 5 bases on V and 0 bases on J, and the gene matches do not reach 4 bases of it. Reading the germline V gene gives CDR1 KGHSH and CDR2 LQKENI. The CDR3 sequence holds 16 residues, the cysteine and phenylalanine included. Only the CDR3 DNA is retained, 48 bases long and in frame from the first base. TCRbeta CDR3 regions were amplified from genomic DNA using the immunoSEQ Assay, a bias-controlled multiplex PCR. The original methods were these. The number of nucleated cells in each sample was estimated by amplification of reference gene primers within the assay. Sequence reads were collapsed and filtered to measure the absolute abundance of every unique TCRbeta CDR3 rearrangement. Productive Simpson clonality was computed per sample as the square root of Simpson's diversity index over productive rearrangements. TCRdb re-hosts the immuneACCESS table, in-frame sequences only. Its copies lack some clones; in the studies checked, an unresolved V gene accounts for under half of them, and the cause for the rest is not known. V and J calls and clone size are as listed in that table; D and trimming were resolved from the DNA. In this sample the table shows 380,000 or so clones, roughly nine tenths of which occur a single time. The ten largest account for roughly 1.2% of the sample.

Recombination connected TRBV18 to TRBJ1-3; 10 central nucleotides agree with TRBD1. The clonotype was recovered from a man aged 35-49 years with acute or convalescent COVID-19. Sequenced: peripheral blood. The nucleotide sequence is TGTGCCAGCTCAGACCGGGACAGGGGCTCTGGAAACACCATATATTTT. This codes for CASSDRDRGSGNTIYF.